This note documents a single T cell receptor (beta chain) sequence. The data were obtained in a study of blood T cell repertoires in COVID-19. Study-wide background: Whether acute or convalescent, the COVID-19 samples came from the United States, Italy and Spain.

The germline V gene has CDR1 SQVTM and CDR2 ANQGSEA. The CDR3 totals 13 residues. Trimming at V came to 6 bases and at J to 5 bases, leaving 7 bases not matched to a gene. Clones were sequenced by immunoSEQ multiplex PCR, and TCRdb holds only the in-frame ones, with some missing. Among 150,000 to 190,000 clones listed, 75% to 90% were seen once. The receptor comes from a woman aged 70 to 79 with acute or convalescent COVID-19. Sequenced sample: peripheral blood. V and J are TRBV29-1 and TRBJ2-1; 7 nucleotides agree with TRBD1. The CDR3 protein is CSVGRQGNNEQFF. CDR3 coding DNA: TGCAGCGTGGGCAGACAGGGTAACAATGAGCAGTTCTTC.